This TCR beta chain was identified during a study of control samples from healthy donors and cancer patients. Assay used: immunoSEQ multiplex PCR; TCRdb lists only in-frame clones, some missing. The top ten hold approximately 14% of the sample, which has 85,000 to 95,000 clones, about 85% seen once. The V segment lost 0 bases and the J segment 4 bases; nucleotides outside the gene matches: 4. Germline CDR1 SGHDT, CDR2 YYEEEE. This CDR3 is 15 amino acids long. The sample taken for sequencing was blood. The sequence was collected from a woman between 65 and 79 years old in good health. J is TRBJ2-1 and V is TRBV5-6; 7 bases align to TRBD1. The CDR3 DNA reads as TGTGCCAGCAGCTTGGGCTCGGACAGGTACAATGAGCAGTTCTTC. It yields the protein CASSLGSDRYNEQFF.